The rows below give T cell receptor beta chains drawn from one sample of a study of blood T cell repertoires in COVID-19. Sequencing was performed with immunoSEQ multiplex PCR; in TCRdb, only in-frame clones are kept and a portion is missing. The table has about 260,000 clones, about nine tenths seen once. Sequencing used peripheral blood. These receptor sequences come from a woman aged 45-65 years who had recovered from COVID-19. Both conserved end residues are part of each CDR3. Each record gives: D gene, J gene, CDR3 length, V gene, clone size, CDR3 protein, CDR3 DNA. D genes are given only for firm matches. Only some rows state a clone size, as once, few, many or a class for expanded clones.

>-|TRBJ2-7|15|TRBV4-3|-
CASSQDNGRVDEQYF
TGCGCCAGCAGCCAAGATAATGGCAGGGTCGACGAGCAGTACTTC
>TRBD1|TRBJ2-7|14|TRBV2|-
CASSETGGWAEQYF
TGTGCCAGCAGTGAAACAGGGGGGTGGGCCGAGCAGTACTTC
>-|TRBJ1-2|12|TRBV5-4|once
CASSPANYGYTF
TGTGCCAGCAGCCCAGCTAACTATGGCTACACCTTC
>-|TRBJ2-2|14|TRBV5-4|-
CASTPLQGPGELFF
TGTGCCAGCACCCCTTTACAGGGCCCCGGGGAGCTGTTTTTT
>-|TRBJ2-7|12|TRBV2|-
CASRENVADPYF
TGTGCCAGCAGAGAGAATGTAGCAGATCCGTACTTC
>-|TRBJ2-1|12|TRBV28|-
CASSFLYNEQFF
TGTGCCAGCAGTTTCCTATACAATGAGCAGTTCTTC
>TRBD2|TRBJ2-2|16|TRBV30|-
CAWSVLAGAPTGELFF
TGTGCCTGGAGTGTACTAGCGGGAGCCCCCACCGGGGAGCTGTTTTTT
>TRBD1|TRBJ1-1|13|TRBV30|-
CALHRGQGTEAFF
TGTGCCTTACACAGGGGGCAGGGAACTGAAGCTTTCTTT
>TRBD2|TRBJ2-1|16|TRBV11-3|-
CASSLGTSGAYNEQFF
TGTGCCAGCAGCTTAGGGACTAGCGGAGCGTACAATGAGCAGTTCTTC
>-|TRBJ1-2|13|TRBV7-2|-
CASSLRSGEGYTF
TGTGCCAGCAGCTTAAGGTCAGGGGAGGGCTACACCTTC
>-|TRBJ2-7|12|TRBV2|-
CASGFRGYEQYF
TGTGCCAGCGGATTCCGGGGGTACGAGCAGTACTTC
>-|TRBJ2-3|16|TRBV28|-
CASSSRQSASTDTQYF
TGTGCCAGCAGTTCACGACAGTCTGCTAGCACAGATACGCAGTATTTT
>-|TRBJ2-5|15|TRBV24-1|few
CATAAIRGRAETQYF
TGTGCCACAGCAGCGATAAGGGGCAGGGCGGAGACCCAGTACTTC
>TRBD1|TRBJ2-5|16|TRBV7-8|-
CASSLGQTGSQETQYF
TGTGCCAGCAGCTTAGGACAGACAGGGAGCCAAGAGACCCAGTACTTC
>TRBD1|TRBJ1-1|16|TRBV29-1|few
CSVGLPSDRGYTEAFF
TGCAGCGTTGGTCTACCCTCGGACAGGGGGTACACTGAAGCTTTCTTT
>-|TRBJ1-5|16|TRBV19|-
CASSRTGEISNQPQHF
TGTGCCAGTAGTCGGACCGGGGAGATTAGCAATCAGCCCCAGCATTTT
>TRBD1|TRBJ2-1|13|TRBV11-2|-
CASSPGTGQEQFF
TGTGCCAGCAGCCCTGGGACAGGGCAAGAGCAGTTCTTC
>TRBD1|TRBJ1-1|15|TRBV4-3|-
CASSQVARGPGEAFF
TGCGCCAGCAGCCAAGTTGCCAGGGGGCCGGGTGAAGCTTTCTTT
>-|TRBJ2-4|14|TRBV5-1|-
CASSSGLGKNIQYF
TGCGCCAGCAGCTCAGGGTTAGGCAAAAACATTCAGTACTTC
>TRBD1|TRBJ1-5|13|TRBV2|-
CASTGTGDQPQHF
TGTGCCAGCACGGGGACAGGGGATCAGCCCCAGCATTTT
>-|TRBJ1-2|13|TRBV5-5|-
CASSWRGGYGYTF
TGTGCCAGCAGTTGGAGGGGAGGCTATGGCTACACCTTC
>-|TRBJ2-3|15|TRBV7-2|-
CASSLQSRGTDTQYF
TGTGCCAGCAGCTTACAAAGCAGGGGCACAGATACGCAGTATTTT
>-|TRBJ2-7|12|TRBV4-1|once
CASSHHSYEQYF
TGCGCCAGCAGCCATCACTCCTACGAGCAGTACTTC
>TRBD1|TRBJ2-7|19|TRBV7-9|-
CASSLRDRGRISTTYEQYF
TGTGCCAGCAGCTTACGGGACAGGGGAAGGATATCAACCACCTACGAGCAGTACTTC
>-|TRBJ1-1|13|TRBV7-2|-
CASSPPFYTEAFF
TGTGCCAGCAGCCCCCCTTTTTACACTGAAGCTTTCTTT
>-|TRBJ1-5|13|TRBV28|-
CASSWDSYQPQHF
TGTGCCAGCAGTTGGGACTCCTATCAGCCCCAGCATTTT
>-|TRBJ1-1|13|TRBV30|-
CACPAMGRTEAFF
TGTGCCTGCCCAGCGATGGGGCGCACTGAAGCTTTCTTT
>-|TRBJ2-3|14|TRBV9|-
CASSVTWGQSTQYF
TGTGCCAGCAGCGTAACGTGGGGACAATCTACGCAGTATTTT
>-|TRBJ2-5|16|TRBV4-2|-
CASSQGVAVIQETQYF
TGTGCCAGCAGCCAAGGCGTGGCGGTGATCCAAGAGACCCAGTACTTC
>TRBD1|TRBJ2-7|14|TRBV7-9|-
CASSFGTGGYEQYF
TGTGCCAGCAGCTTCGGGACAGGGGGCTACGAGCAGTACTTC
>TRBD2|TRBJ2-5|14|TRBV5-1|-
CASSMTSGSKTQYF
TGCGCCAGCAGCATGACTAGCGGGAGTAAGACCCAGTACTTC
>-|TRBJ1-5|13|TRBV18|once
CASSPSGVQPQHF
TGTGCCAGCTCACCCTCAGGGGTTCAGCCCCAGCATTTT
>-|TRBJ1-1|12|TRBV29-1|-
CSVIQGNTEAFF
TGCAGCGTCATACAGGGAAACACTGAAGCTTTCTTT
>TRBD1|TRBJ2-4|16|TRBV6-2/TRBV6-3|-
CASSNYRTGVKNIQYF
TGTGCCAGCAGTAACTACCGGACAGGGGTCAAAAACATTCAGTACTTC
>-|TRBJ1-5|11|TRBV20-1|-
CSAQSNQPQHF
TGCAGTGCTCAAAGCAATCAGCCCCAGCATTTT
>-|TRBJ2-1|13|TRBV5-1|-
CASSLAGAREQFF
TGCGCCAGCAGCTTGGCGGGAGCTCGGGAGCAGTTCTTC
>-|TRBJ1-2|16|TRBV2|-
CASSESVSSSAYGYTF
TGTGCCAGCAGTGAATCGGTTTCGTCTTCCGCCTATGGCTACACCTTC
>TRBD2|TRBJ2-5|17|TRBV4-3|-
CASSQGTSGSIQETQYF
TGCGCCAGCAGCCAGGGGACTAGCGGGAGCATCCAAGAGACCCAGTACTTC
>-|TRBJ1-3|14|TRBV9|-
CASSITGLRDTIYF
TGTGCCAGCAGCATCACAGGTTTACGAGACACCATATATTTT
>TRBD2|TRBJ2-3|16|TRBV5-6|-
CASSLVLAGDTDTQYF
TGTGCCAGCAGCTTGGTACTAGCGGGGGACACAGATACGCAGTATTTT
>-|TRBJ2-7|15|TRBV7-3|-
CASSLSGNEFYEQYF
TGTGCCAGCAGCTTATCAGGGAATGAGTTCTACGAGCAGTACTTC
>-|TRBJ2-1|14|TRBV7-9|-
CASSSAGQYNEQFF
TGTGCCAGCAGCTCAGCGGGACAGTACAATGAGCAGTTCTTC
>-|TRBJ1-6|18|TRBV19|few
CASSIAQVGPLNNSPLHF
TGTGCCAGTAGTATTGCCCAGGTTGGCCCGTTGAATAATTCACCCCTCCACTTT